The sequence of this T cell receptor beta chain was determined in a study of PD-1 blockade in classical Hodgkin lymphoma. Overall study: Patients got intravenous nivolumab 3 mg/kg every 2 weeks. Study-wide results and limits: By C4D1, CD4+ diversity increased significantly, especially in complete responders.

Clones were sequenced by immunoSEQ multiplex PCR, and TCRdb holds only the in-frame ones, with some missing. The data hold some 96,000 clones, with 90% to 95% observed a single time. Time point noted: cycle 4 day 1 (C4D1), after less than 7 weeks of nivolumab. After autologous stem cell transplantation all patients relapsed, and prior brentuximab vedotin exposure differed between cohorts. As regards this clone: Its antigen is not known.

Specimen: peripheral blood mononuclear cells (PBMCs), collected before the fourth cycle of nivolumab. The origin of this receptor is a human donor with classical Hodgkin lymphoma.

DNA of the CDR3: TGTGCCAGCAGTTCACCGGACAGCCAAGAGACCCAGTACTTC. It yields the protein CASSSPDSQETQYF. The V call is TRBV2, the J call TRBJ2-5; D perhaps matches TRBD1 (6 bases). The ends were cut back, 5 bases at V and 1 base at J, with 11 bases in the middle. In germline, CDR1 is SNHLY, CDR2 FYNNEI. The CDR3 length is 14 residues.